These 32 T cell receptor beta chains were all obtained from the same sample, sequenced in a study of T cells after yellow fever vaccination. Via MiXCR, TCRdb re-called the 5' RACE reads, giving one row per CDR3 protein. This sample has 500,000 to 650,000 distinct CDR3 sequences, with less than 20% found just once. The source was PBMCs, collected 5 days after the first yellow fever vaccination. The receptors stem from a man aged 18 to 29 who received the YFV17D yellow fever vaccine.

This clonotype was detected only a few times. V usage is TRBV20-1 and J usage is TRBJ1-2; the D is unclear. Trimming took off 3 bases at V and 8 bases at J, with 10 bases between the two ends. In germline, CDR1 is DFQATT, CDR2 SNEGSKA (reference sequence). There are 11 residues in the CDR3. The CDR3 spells CSASRGEGYTF. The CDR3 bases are TGCAGTGCTAGTCGCGGTGAGGGCTACACCTTC.

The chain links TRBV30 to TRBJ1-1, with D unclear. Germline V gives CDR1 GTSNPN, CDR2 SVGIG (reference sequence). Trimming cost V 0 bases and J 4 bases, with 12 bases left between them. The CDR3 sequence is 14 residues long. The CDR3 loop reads CAWSVYGSGTEAFF. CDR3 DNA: TGTGCCTGGAGTGTATATGGGAGCGGCACTGAAGCTTTCTTT.

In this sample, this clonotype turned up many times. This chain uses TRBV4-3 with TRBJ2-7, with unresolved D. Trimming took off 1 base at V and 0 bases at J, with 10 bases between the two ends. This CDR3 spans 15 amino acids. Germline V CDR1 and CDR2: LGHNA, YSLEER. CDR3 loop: CASSQGFRSSYEQYF. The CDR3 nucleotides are TGCGCCAGCAGCCAAGGATTCAGGAGCTCCTACGAGCAGTACTTC.

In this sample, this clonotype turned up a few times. CDR3 nucleotide sequence: TGTGCCAGCAGACCCGTGACACCGAACACCGGGGAGCTGTTTTTT. Its protein is CASRPVTPNTGELFF. V usage is TRBV5-4 and J usage is TRBJ2-2; D is uncertain. V shed 5 bases and J shed 0 bases, with 11 bases lying between them. Germline loops: CDR1 SGHNT, CDR2 YYREEE (reference sequence). The CDR3 loop spans 15 amino acids.

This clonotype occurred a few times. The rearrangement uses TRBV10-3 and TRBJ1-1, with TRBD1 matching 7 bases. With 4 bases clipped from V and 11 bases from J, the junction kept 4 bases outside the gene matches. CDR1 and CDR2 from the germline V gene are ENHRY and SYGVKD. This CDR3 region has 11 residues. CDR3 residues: CAISGQGEAFF. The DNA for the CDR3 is TGTGCCATCAGTGGACAGGGTGAGGCTTTCTTT.

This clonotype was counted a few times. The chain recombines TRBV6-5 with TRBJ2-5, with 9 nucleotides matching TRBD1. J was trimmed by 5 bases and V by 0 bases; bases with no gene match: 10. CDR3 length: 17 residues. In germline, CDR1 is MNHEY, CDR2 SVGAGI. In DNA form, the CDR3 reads TGTGCCAGCAGTTACTCGATAATAGGGACAGGGTGGGAGACCCAGTACTTC. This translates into CASSYSIIGTGWETQYF.

The CDR3: CASSPLSRGQPQHF. The CDR3 DNA reads TGTGCCAGCAGTCCCCTATCCCGAGGCCAGCCCCAGCATTTT. This rearrangement joins TRBV28 to TRBJ1-5, with D hard to call. This CDR3 has 14 amino acids. The ends were cut back, 5 bases at V and 7 bases at J, with 15 bases in the middle. The germline gives CDR1 MDHEN, CDR2 SYDVKM.

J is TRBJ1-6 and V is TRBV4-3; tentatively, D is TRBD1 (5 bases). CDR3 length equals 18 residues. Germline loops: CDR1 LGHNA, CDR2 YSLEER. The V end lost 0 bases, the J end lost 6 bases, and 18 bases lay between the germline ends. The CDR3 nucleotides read TGCGCCAGCAGCCAAGAGTTTTACAGGCCCTCTGTTAATTCACCCCTCCACTTT. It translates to CASSQEFYRPSVNSPLHF.

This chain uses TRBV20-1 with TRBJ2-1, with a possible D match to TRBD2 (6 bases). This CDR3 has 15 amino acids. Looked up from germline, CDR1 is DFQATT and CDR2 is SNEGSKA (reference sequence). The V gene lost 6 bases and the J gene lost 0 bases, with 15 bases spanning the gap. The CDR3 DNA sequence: TGCAGTGCAAAAAGGATGACTAGCTCCTACAATGAGCAGTTCTTC. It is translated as CSAKRMTSSYNEQFF.

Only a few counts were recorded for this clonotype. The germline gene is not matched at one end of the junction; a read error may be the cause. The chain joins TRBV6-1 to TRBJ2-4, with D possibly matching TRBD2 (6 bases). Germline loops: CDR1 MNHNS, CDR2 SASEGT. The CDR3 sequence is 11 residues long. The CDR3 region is CASSEDGEADF. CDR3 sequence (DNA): TGTGCCAGCAGTGAAGACGGGGAGGCGGACTTC.

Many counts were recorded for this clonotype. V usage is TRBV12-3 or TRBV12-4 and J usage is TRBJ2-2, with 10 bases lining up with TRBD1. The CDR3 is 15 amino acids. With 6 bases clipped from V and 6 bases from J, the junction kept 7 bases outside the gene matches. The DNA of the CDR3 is TGTGCCAGCAGAGCCGGGACAGGGGATTCCGGGGAGCTGTTTTTT. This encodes CASRAGTGDSGELFF.

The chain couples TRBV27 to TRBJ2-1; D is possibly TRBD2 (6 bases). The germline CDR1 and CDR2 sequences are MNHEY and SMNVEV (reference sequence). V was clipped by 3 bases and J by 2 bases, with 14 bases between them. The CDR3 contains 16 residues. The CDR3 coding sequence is TGTGCCAGCAGTTTTAGAGGAGGACTAACCTACAATGAGCAGTTCTTC. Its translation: CASSFRGGLTYNEQFF.

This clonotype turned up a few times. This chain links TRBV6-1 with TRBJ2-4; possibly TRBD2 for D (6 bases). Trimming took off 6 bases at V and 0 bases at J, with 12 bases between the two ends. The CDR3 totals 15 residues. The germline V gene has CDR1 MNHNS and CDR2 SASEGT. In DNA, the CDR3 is TGTGCCAGCAGCTGGGGACTGGAAGCCAAAAACATTCAGTACTTC. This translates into CASSWGLEAKNIQYF.

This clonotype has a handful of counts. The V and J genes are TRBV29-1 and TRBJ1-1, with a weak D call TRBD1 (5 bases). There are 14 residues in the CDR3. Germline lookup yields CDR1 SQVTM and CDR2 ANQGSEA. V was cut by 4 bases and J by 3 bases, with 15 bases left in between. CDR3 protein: CSVAKDNVYTEAFF. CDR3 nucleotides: TGCAGCGTTGCGAAGGACAACGTATACACTGAAGCTTTCTTT.

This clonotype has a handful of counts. This CDR3 reads CASSVPPGLAGNYNEQFF. The DNA of the CDR3 is TGTGCCAGCAGCGTACCACCGGGACTAGCGGGGAACTACAATGAGCAGTTCTTC. The V call is TRBV6-1, the J call TRBJ2-1; TRBD2 matches 13 bases. The CDR3 is made up of 18 amino acids. The V gene end was trimmed by 6 bases and the J gene end by 3 bases; junction bases not matched to a gene: 11. Germline V gene data show CDR1 as MNHNS and CDR2 as SASEGT.

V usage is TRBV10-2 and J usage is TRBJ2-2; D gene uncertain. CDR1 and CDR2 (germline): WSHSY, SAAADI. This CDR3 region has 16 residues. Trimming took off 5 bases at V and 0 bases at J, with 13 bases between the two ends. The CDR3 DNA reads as TGCGCCAGCAGTTCACGGACCCGGGCGAACACCGGGGAGCTGTTTTTT. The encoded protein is CASSSRTRANTGELFF.

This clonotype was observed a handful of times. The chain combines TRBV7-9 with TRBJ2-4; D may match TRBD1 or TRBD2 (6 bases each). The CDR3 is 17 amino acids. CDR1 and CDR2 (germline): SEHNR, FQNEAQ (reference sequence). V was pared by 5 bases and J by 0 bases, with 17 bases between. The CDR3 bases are TGTGCCAGCAGCAGAATTAGAGGGGGGAGAGCCAAAAACATTCAGTACTTC. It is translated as CASSRIRGGRAKNIQYF.

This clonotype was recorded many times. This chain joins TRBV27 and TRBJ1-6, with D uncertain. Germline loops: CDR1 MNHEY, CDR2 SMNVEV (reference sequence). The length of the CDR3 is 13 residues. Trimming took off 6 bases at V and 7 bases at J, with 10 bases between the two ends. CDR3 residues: CASSLGGNSPLHF. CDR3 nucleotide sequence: TGTGCCAGCAGCTTAGGCGGGAATTCACCCCTCCACTTT.

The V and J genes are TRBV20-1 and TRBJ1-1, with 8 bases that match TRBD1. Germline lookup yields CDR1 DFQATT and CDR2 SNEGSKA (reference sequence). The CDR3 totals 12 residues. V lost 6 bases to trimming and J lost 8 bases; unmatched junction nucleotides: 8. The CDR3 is CSALVGDREAFF. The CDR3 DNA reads TGCAGTGCGCTAGTAGGGGACAGGGAAGCTTTCTTT.

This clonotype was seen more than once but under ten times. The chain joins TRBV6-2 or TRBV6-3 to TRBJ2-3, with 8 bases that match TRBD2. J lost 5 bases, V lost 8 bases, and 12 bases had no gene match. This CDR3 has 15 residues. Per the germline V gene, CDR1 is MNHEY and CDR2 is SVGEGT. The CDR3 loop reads CASGSAGEGEDTQYF. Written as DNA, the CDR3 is TGTGCCAGCGGTTCAGCGGGGGAGGGGGAAGATACGCAGTATTTT.

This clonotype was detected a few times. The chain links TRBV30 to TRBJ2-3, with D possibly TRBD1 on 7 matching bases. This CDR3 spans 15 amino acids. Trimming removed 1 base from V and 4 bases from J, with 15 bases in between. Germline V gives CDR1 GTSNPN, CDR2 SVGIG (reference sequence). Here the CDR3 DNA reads TGTGCCTGGAGTGGCGCAGGGGGGTTCGCAGATACGCAGTATTTT. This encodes CAWSGAGGFADTQYF.

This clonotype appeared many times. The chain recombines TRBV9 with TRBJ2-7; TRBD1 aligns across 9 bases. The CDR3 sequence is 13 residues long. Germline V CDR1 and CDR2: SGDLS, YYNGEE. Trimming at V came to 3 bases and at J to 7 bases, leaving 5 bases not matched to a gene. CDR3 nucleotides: TGTGCCAGCAGCGCATACGGGACAGGGGAGCAGTACTTC. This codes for CASSAYGTGEQYF.

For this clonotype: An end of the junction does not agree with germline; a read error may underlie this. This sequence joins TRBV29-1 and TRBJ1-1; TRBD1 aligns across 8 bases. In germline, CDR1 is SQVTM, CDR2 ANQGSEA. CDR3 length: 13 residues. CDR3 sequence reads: CSVEGTGITEDFF. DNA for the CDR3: TGCAGCGTTGAGGGGACAGGAATCACTGAAGATTTCTTT. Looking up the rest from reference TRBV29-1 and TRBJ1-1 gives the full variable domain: SAVISQKPSRDICQRGTSLTIQCQVDSQVTMMFWYRQQPGQSLTLIATANQGSEATYESGFVIDKFPISRPNLTFSTLTVSNMSPEDSSIYLCSVEGTGITEDFFGQGTRLTVV.

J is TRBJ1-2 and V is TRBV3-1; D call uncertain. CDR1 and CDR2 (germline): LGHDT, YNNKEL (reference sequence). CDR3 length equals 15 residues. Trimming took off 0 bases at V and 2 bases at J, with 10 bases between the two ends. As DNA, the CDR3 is TGTGCCAGCAGCCAAGACCCGGGCCAGAACTATGGCTACACCTTC. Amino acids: CASSQDPGQNYGYTF.

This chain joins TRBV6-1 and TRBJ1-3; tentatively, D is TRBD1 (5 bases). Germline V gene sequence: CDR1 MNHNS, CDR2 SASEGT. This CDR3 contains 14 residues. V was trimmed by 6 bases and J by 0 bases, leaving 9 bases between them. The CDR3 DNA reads TGTGCCAGCAGCGGGACCGACTCTGGAAACACCATATATTTT. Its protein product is CASSGTDSGNTIYF.

The CDR3 reads CAINPKQTDTQYF. The CDR3, as DNA: TGTGCCATCAACCCGAAGCAGACAGATACGCAGTATTTT. This sequence joins TRBV10-3 and TRBJ2-3; no clear D gene. Between the trimmed V and J ends, which lost 7 bases and 3 bases, there was a span of 11 bases. The CDR3 spans 13 residues. Germline V lookup: CDR1 ENHRY, CDR2 SYGVKD.

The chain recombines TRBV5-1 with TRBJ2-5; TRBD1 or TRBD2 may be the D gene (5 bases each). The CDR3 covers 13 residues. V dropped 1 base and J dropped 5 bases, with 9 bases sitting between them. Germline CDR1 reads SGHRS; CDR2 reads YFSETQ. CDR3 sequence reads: CASSLMGDETQYF. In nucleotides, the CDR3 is TGCGCCAGCAGCTTGATGGGGGACGAGACCCAGTACTTC.

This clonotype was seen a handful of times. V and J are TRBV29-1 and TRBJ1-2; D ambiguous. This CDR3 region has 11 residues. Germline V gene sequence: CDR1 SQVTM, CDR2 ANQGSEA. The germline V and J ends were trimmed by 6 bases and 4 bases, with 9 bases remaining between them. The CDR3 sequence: CSVGEIYGYTF. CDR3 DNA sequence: TGCAGCGTCGGGGAGATCTATGGCTACACCTTC.

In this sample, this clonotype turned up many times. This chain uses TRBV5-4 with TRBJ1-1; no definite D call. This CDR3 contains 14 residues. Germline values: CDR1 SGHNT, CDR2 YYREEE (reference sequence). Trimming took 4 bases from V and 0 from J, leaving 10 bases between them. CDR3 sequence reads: CASSPSAVNTEAFF. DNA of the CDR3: TGTGCCAGCAGCCCTTCTGCAGTGAACACTGAAGCTTTCTTT. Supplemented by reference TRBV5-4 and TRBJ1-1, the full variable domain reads ETGVTQSPTHLIKTRGQQVTLRCSSQSGHNTVSWYQQALGQGPQFIFQYYREEENGRGNFPPRFSGLQFPNYSSELNVNALELDDSALYLCASSPSAVNTEAFFGQGTRLTVV.

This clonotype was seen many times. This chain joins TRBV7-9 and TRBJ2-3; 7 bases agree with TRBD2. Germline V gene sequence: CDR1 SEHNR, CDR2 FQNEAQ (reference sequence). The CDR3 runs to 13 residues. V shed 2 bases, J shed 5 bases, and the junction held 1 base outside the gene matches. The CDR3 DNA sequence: TGTGCCAGCAGCTTACTAGCGGTAGATACGCAGTATTTT. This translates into CASSLLAVDTQYF. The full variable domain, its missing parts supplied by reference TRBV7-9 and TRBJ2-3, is DTGVSQNPRHKITKRGQNVTFRCDPISEHNRLYWYRQTLGQGPEFLTYFQNEAQLEKSRLLSDRFSAERPKGSFSTLEIQRTEQGDSAMYLCASSLLAVDTQYFGPGTRLTVL.

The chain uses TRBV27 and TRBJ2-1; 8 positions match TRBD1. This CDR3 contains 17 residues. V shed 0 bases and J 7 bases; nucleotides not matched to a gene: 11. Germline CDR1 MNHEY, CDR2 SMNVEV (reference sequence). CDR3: CASSLSIRQGALNEQFF. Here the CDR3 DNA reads TGTGCCAGCAGTTTATCGATTAGGCAGGGGGCCTTGAATGAGCAGTTCTTC.

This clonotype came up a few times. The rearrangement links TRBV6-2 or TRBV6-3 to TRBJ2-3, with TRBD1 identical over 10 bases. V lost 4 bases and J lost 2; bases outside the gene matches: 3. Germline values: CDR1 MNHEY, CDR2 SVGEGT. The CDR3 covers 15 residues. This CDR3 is CASSSGTGDTDTQYF. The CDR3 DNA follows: TGTGCCAGCAGTTCGGGGACAGGGGACACAGATACGCAGTATTTT.